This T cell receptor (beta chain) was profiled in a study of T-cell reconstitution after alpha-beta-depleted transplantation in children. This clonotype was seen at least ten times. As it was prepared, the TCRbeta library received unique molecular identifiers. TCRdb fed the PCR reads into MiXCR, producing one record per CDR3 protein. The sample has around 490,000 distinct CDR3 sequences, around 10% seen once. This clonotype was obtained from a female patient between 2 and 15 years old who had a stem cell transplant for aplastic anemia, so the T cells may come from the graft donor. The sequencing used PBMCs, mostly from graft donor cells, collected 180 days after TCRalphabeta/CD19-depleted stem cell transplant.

The CDR3, as DNA: TGTGCCAGCAGTGGGAGGGACACTGAAGCTTTCTTT. Protein: CASSGRDTEAFF. This sequence joins TRBV25-1 and TRBJ1-1; no clear D. Germline CDR1 is MGHDK and CDR2 is SYGVNS. This CDR3 is 12 amino acids long. Trimming cost V 4 bases and J 3 bases, with 6 bases left between them. The whole variable domain, filled in from reference TRBV25-1 and TRBJ1-1, reads EADIYQTPRYLVIGTGKKITLECSQTMGHDKMYWYQQDPGMELHLIHYSYGVNSTEKGDLSSESTVSRIRTEHFPLTLESARPSHTSQYLCASSGRDTEAFFGQGTRLTVV.